This T cell receptor beta chain was obtained from a study of control samples from healthy donors and cancer patients. Trimming removed 0 bases at V and 8 bases at J, with 11 bases between. Germline V gene sequence: CDR1 SGHRS, CDR2 YFSETQ. The CDR3 runs 13 residues. Libraries were prepared by immunoSEQ multiplex PCR; TCRdb keeps only in-frame clonotypes and omits some of them. The sample has about 160,000 clones; about 90% are singletons. This TCR was sampled from a woman aged 30 to 39 in good health. The sequenced sample was blood. The V and J genes are TRBV5-1 and TRBJ1-2, with D possibly being TRBD1 (5 bases). CDR3 protein: CASSLVEAGGYTF. In DNA form, the CDR3 reads TGCGCCAGCAGCTTGGTGGAGGCAGGGGGCTACACCTTC.